This TCR beta chain came from a study of OX40 agonist ivuxolimab in advanced cancers. Study results and limitations: Among patients with partial responses at 0.1-3.0 mg/kg, clonal expansion was among the lowest.

V shed 0 bases and J shed 4 bases, with 5 bases lying between them. The CDR3 has 13 residues. Per the germline V gene, CDR1 is SGHRS and CDR2 is YFSETQ. Turning to this clone: Its target is not known.

Here immunoSEQ multiplex PCR was the method, and the copy in TCRdb shows in-frame clones only, minus some. The profile shows tens of thousands of clones, roughly 76% of them singletons. The sample here was CD4+ or CD8+ T cells sorted from blood, taken in a trial of the OX40 agonist ivuxolimab. The clonotype comes from an adult with an advanced solid tumor such as melanoma, head and neck, liver or kidney cancer. V is TRBV5-1 and J is TRBJ2-1; D gene unclear. CDR3 residues: CASSLALYNEQFF. In nucleotides, the CDR3 is TGCGCCAGCAGCTTGGCCCTTTACAATGAGCAGTTCTTC. The entire variable domain, with the rest obtained from reference TRBV5-1 and TRBJ2-1, is as follows: KAGVTQTPRYLIKTRGQQVTLSCSPISGHRSVSWYQQTPGQGLQFLFEYFSETQRNKGNFPGRFSGRQFSNSRSEMNVSTLELGDSALYLCASSLALYNEQFFGPGTRLTVL.